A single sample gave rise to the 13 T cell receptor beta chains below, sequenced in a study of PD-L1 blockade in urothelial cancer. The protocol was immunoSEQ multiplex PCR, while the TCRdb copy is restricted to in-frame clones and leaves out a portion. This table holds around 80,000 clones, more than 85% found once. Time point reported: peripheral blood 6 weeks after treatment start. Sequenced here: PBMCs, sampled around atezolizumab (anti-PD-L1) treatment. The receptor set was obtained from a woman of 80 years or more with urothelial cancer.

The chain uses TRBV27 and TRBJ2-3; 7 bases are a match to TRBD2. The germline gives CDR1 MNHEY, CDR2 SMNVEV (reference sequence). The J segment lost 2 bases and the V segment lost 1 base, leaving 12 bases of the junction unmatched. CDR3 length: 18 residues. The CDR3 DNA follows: TGTGCCAGCAGTTTATACCTTCCTAGCGGCCCCTTCACAGATACGCAGTATTTT. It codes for CASSLYLPSGPFTDTQYF.

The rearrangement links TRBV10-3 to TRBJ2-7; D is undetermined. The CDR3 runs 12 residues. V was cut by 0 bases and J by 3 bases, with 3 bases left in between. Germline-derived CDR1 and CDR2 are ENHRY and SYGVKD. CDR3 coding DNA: TGTGCCATCAGTGAGTCGCGCTACGAGCAGTACTTC. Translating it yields CAISESRYEQYF.

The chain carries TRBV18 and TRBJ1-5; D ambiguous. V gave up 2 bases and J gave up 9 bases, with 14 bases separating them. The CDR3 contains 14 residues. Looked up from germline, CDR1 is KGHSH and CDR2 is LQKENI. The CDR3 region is CASSPMAAEGPQHF. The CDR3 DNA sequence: TGTGCCAGCTCACCAATGGCAGCCGAGGGGCCCCAGCATTTT.

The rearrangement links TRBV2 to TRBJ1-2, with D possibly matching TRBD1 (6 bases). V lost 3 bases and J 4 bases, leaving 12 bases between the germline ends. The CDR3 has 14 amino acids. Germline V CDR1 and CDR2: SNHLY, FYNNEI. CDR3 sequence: CASSDGGTSYGYTF. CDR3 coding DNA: TGTGCCAGCAGTGACGGTGGGACAAGCTATGGCTACACCTTC.

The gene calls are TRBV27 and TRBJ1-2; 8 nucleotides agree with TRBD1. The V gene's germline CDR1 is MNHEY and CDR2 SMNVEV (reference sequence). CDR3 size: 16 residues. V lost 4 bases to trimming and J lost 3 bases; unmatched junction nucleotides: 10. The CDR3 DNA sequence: TGTGCCAGCAGTTCATGGACAGGGCTCGTGGACTATGGCTACACCTTC. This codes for CASSSWTGLVDYGYTF.

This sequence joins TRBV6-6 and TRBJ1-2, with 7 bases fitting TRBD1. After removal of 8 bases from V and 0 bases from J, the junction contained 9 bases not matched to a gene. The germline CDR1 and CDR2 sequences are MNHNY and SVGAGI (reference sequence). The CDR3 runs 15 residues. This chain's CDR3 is CASQSRQGANYGYTF. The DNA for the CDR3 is TGTGCCAGCCAATCCCGACAGGGAGCTAACTATGGCTACACCTTC.

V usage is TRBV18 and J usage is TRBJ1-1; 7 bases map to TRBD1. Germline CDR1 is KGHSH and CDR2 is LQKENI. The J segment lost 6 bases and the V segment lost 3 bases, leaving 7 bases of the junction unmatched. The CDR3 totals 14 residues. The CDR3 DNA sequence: TGTGCCAGCTCACCCCTACCCGACAGGGCTGAAGCTTTCTTT. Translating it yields CASSPLPDRAEAFF.

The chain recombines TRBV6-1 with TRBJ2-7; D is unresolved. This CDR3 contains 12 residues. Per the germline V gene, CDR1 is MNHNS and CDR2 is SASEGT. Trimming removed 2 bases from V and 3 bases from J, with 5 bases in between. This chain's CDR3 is CASSEYVYEQYF. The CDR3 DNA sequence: TGTGCCAGCAGTGAATATGTCTACGAGCAGTACTTC.

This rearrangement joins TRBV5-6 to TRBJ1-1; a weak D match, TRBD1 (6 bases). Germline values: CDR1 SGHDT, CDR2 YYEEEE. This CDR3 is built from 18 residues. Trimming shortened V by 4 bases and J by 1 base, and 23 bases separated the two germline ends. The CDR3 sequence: CASSPGGAAVWRNTEAFF. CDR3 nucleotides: TGTGCCAGCAGCCCGGGGGGGGCTGCGGTTTGGAGGAACACTGAAGCTTTCTTT.

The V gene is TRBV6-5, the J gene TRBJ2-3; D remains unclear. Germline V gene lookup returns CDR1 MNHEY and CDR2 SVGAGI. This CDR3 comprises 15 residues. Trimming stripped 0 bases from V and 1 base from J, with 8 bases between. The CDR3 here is CASSYSRQGTDTQYF. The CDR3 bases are TGTGCCAGCAGTTACTCTAGGCAGGGCACAGATACGCAGTATTTT.

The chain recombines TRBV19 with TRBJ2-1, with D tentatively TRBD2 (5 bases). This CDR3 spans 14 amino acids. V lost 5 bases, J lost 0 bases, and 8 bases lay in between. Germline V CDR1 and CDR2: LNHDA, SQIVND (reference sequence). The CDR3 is CASSATISYNEQFF. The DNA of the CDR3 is TGTGCCAGTAGTGCGACTATCTCCTACAATGAGCAGTTCTTC.

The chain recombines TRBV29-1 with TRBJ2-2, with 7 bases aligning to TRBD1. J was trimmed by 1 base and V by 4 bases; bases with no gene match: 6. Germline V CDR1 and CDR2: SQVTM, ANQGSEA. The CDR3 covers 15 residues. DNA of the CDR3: TGCAGCGTTGCCCGGGACAGTATGAACACCGGGGAGCTGTTTTTT. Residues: CSVARDSMNTGELFF.

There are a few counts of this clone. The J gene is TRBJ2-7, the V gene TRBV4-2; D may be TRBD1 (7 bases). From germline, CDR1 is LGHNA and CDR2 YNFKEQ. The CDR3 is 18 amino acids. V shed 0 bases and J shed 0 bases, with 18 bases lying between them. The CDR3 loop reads CASSQDFQGVAASYEQYF. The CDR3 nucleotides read TGTGCCAGCAGCCAAGATTTCCAGGGGGTAGCGGCCTCCTACGAGCAGTACTTC.